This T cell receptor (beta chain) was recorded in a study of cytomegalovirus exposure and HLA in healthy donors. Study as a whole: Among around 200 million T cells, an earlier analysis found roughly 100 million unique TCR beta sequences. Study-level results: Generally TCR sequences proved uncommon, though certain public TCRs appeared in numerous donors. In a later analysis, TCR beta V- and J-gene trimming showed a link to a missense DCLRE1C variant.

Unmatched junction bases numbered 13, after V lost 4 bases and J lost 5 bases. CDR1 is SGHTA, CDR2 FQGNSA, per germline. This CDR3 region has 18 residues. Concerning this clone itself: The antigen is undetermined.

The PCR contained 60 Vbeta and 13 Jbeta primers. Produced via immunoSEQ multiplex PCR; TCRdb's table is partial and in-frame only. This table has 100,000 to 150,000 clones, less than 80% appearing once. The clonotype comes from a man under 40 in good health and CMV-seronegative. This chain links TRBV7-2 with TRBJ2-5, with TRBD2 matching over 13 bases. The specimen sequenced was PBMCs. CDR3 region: CASSYLATSGGLGETQYF. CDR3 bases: TGTGCCAGCAGCTATTTAGCGACTAGCGGGGGGCTTGGGGAGACCCAGTACTTC.